The TCR beta chain described here comes from a study of spatial heterogeneity in lung cancer (dated by TCRdb to between 2018 and 2020). With regard to the full study: Beta-chain transcripts were consistently detected in greater numbers than alpha-chain transcripts, which likely reflected higher beta-chain transcript abundance. In the raw uncorrected reads, each unique combination of TCR and UMI appeared more than ten times on average. The study quantitatively compared TCR alpha and beta repertoires across multiple tumor regions, matched nontumor lung and blood in non-small cell lung cancer. The study linked features of the TCR repertoire to counts of nonsynonymous mutations, which were determined by whole-exome sequencing of tumor tissue. At surgery, both alpha and beta chains were TCR-sequenced in over 200 tumor regions, about 61 matched nontumor lung samples and over 50 PBMC samples.

Libraries were constructed by 5' RACE. Sequenced on a NextSeq 500. To allow correction of PCR and sequencing errors, the TCR library protocol tagged every TCR cDNA molecule with a unique molecular identifier. The original pipeline was this. Decombinator tools were used for TCR identification, UMI-based error correction and CDR3 extraction. Expanded TCRs were defined as those above a frequency of 2 per 1,000, corresponding to the top 1% of the tumor frequency distribution. Renyi diversity was calculated using the R vegan package after each repertoire was subsampled 100 times to 5,000 TCRs. To build CDR3 similarity networks, amino acid triplet string-kernel similarity was used, and CDR3s were connected when their pairwise similarity was above 0.82. TCRdb reprocessed the public reads (quality trimming at Q25 with fastp, clone calling with MiXCR) and kept in-frame beta chains. Entries that share a CDR3 protein sequence are merged under the most common genes and DNA. The V and J calls were determined by TCRdb, not by the authors. The sample table records 7,600 or so distinct CDR3 sequences; 6.5% to 9% of these occur just once. The ten largest clones take up around 74% of the sample.

Study-wide findings and limitations: Ubiquitous expanded tumor TCRs showed up in blood more often at tumor resection than at routine follow-up. Additional single-cell paired TCR alpha and beta sequencing was considered necessary to confirm, at a functional level, the hypothesis that regional TCRs recognize regional mutations.

Taken with the paper, the label for time point translates to: sample taken at primary tumor resection. Samples were obtained from about 75 patients with early-stage, untreated non-small cell lung cancer from the lung TRACERx cohort. Without any cell sorting, TCR sequencing was performed on whole RNA extracted either from tumor and nontumor lung tissue or from cryopreserved PBMC samples. Only patients with enough RNA available from two or more tumor regions were chosen for TCR sequencing. Via the germline V gene, CDR1 is SGHRS and CDR2 YFSETQ. V sheds 3 bases and J sheds 6 bases, leaving 15 bases between their ends. There are 15 amino acids in the CDR3, from cysteine to phenylalanine inclusive. CDR3 DNA is the only sequence kept; it has 45 bases, read in frame from the first base. This clonotype was counted ten times or more. Its binding antigen is unknown. Base qualities are not recorded, but no much larger clone differs from it by a single base.

This TCR came from a male donor with early-stage non-small cell lung cancer. The rearrangement combines TRBV5-1 with TRBJ1-4; D gene: possibly TRBD1, on 6 matching bases. This specimen was PBMCs, taken at surgery. The nucleotide sequence reads as follows: TGCGCCAGCAGCTCGATTGACGCAGGGGATGAAAAACTGTTTTTT. This sequence encodes CASSSIDAGDEKLFF.